One and the same sample provided the 28 T cell receptor beta chains below, sequenced in a study of spatial heterogeneity in lung cancer (dated by TCRdb to between 2017 and 2020). In light of the paper, this sample's time point label describes: blood taken at disease recurrence. Without any cell sorting, TCR sequencing was performed on whole RNA extracted either from tumor and nontumor lung tissue or from cryopreserved PBMC samples. The protocol used for the library was 5' RACE. Sequencing was carried out with a NextSeq 500. TCRdb applied fastp at Q25 and MiXCR to the public reads, then kept only in-frame beta chains. Merged by CDR3 protein, the rows form single entries marked with the most common genes and DNA. This sample lists 8,500 to 10,000 distinct CDR3 sequences; around 4.2% were detected once. The ten biggest clones cover roughly 18% of the sample. Sequenced material: PBMCs, taken at recurrence. The receptors stem from a female donor with early-stage non-small cell lung cancer.

Ten or more counts support this clonotype. This beta chain is a stray sequence in a library constructed for alpha chains; its clone size is not meaningful. J is TRBJ2-1 and V is TRBV6-2 or TRBV6-3; a weak D match, TRBD2 (6 bases). The germline CDR1 and CDR2 sequences are MNHEY and SVGEGT. The CDR3 runs 16 residues. V shed 4 bases and J shed 1 base, with 14 bases lying between them. CDR3 amino acids: CASSSHGGESYNEQFF. The CDR3 DNA reads TGTGCCAGCAGTTCCCACGGCGGGGAGTCCTACAATGAGCAGTTCTTC.

By its share, this clonotype is medium-sized. For a library built for alpha chains, this beta chain is a stray read; little rests on its size. This chain connects TRBV20-1 to TRBJ1-1; the match to TRBD1 covers 7 bases. CDR1 DFQATT and CDR2 SNEGSKA come from the germline V gene (reference sequence). The V and J ends lost 6 bases and 4 bases, in that order; junction bases with no gene match: 2. The CDR3 has 11 amino acids. The CDR3: CSARGATEAFF. The CDR3 DNA reads TGCAGTGCCAGGGGGGCCACTGAAGCTTTCTTT.

This clonotype was seen ten or more times. This beta chain represents an off-target read in a library built for alpha chains; its size is of limited meaning. The chain combines TRBV28 with TRBJ2-2, with 10 bases that match TRBD1. The germline V gene has CDR1 MDHEN and CDR2 SYDVKM. The CDR3 is 14 residues long. V shed 6 bases, J shed 4 bases, and the junction held 2 bases outside the gene matches. Written as DNA, the CDR3 is TGTGCCAGCAGGGACAGGGGGGGCACCGGGGAGCTGTTTTTT. It translates to CASRDRGGTGELFF.

This clonotype was picked up a small number of times. This beta chain is off target for a library built for alpha chains, so its abundance means little. The chain recombines TRBV7-3 with TRBJ1-2; 10 bases are a match to TRBD1. The V gene end was trimmed by 6 bases and the J gene end by 6 bases; junction bases not matched to a gene: 4. This CDR3 spans 13 amino acids. Looked up from germline, CDR1 is SGHTA and CDR2 is FQGTGA. CDR3 residues: CASSPTGGDGYTF. The CDR3 DNA sequence: TGTGCCAGCAGTCCGACAGGGGGCGATGGCTACACCTTC.

This clonotype showed up many times. Because this beta chain is a stray read in a library intended to capture alpha chains, its abundance should not be given much weight. The chain carries TRBV7-2 and TRBJ2-1; 8 bases fit TRBD1. V was pared by 2 bases and J by 8 bases, with 2 bases of the junction left unmatched. This CDR3 is built from 13 residues. Germline V gene lookup returns CDR1 SGHTA and CDR2 FQGNSA. CDR3 sequence (DNA): TGTGCCAGCAGCTTACAGGGGGCAGATGAGCAGTTCTTC. Amino acid sequence: CASSLQGADEQFF.

This clonotype is medium-sized within its sample. Because the library targeted alpha chains, this beta chain is an off-target read whose size means little. The V gene is TRBV29-1, the J gene TRBJ2-7; possible D gene TRBD1, 6 bases. This CDR3 is built from 12 residues. From germline, CDR1 is SQVTM and CDR2 ANQGSEA. Trimming cost V 6 bases and J 7 bases, with 16 bases left between them. The CDR3 here is CSVQQGSREQYF. The CDR3 DNA reads TGCAGCGTCCAACAGGGATCAAGGGAGCAGTACTTC.

This clonotype showed up many times. The library was designed around alpha chains, so this beta chain is a stray read whose abundance carries little weight. The gene calls are TRBV9 and TRBJ2-2; TRBD1 or TRBD2 may be the D gene (5 bases each). CDR3 length equals 13 residues. V was shortened by 6 bases and J by 9 bases, with 15 bases between the two germline ends. The germline V gene has CDR1 SGDLS and CDR2 YYNGEE. In DNA form, the CDR3 reads TGTGCCAGCAAAGGGACGGACCGGTGGGAGCTGTTTTTT. Translating gives CASKGTDRWELFF.

This clonotype was seen many times. The library was built for alpha chains, so this beta chain is an off-target read and its size means little. The rearrangement joins TRBV25-1 to TRBJ2-3; the D call may be TRBD1 or TRBD2 (5 bases each). The germline gives CDR1 MGHDK, CDR2 SYGVNS. There are 15 residues in the CDR3. Trimming took 7 bases from V and 4 from J, leaving 18 bases between them. For the CDR3, the DNA is TGTGCCAGCACTTCCTTTAGGGACCAGCCAGATACGCAGTATTTT. Translated: CASTSFRDQPDTQYF.

There are many counts of this clonotype. The library was designed around alpha chains, so this beta chain is a stray read whose abundance carries little weight. The chain has TRBV7-2 and TRBJ2-5; D might be TRBD2 (6 bases). This CDR3 is built from 16 residues. The V gene lost 5 bases and the J gene lost 0 bases, with 16 bases spanning the gap. The germline CDR1 and CDR2 sequences are SGHTA and FQGNSA. The CDR3 DNA reads as TGTGCCAGCAGCACACCGCGGGACTTTTACCAAGAGACCCAGTACTTC. As protein: CASSTPRDFYQETQYF.

This clonotype was counted many times. This beta chain came through as a stray read in a library set up for alpha chains, and its size says little. This chain connects TRBV20-1 to TRBJ2-2, with a possible D match to TRBD2 (5 bases). Trimming left V 6 bases short and J 6 bases short, with 26 bases between. CDR3 size: 17 residues. Germline CDR1 reads DFQATT; CDR2 reads SNEGSKA (reference sequence). For the CDR3, the DNA is TGCAGTGCACTACATTCCCGGGATTTGTGGTCCGCCGGGGAGCTGTTTTTT. Residues: CSALHSRDLWSAGELFF.

This clonotype was recorded many times. This beta chain was picked up by a library intended for alpha chains and is off target, so its count carries little meaning. This sequence joins TRBV7-2 and TRBJ1-6; maybe TRBD1 (6 bases). V was clipped by 5 bases and J by 9 bases, with 20 bases between them. The CDR3 totals 16 residues. CDR1 is SGHTA and CDR2 is FQGNSA in the germline V gene. The CDR3, as DNA: TGTGCCAGCAGCGTCTTGGGGGGCTTAGTGAGTTCACCCCTCCACTTT. Amino acids: CASSVLGGLVSSPLHF. The full variable domain, completed using reference TRBV7-2 and TRBJ1-6, is GAGVSQSPSNKVTEKGKDVELRCDPISGHTALYWYRQSLGQGLEFLIYFQGNSAPDKSGLPSDRFSAERTGGSVSTLTIQRTQQEDSAVYLCASSVLGGLVSSPLHFGNGTRLTVT.

At least ten counts were recorded for this clonotype. This beta chain is an unintended read in a library built for alpha chains; its size means little. The V and J genes are TRBV3-1 and TRBJ2-1, with D possibly matching TRBD2 (5 bases). Germline V gene data show CDR1 as LGHDT and CDR2 as YNNKEL (reference sequence). The CDR3 is 12 amino acids. V lost 1 base and J lost 7, with 5 bases in between. The CDR3: CASSQAGNEQFF. As DNA, the CDR3 is TGTGCCAGCAGCCAAGCGGGGAATGAGCAGTTCTTC.

In its sample, this clonotype was seen many times. This beta chain is a stray read from a library made for alpha chains; its abundance is not meaningful. J is TRBJ1-2 and V is TRBV29-1, with a weak D call TRBD1 (5 bases). In germline, CDR1 is SQVTM, CDR2 ANQGSEA. The length of the CDR3 is 12 residues. Trimming stripped 7 bases from V and 8 bases from J, with 17 bases between. The CDR3 DNA follows: TGCAGCGCCCGCCAGGGCGGAGAAGGCTACACCTTC. This translates into CSARQGGEGYTF.

This clonotype is termed medium-sized. This beta chain appears as a stray read in a library generated for alpha chains; its size is not informative. In nucleotides, the CDR3 is TGTGCCAGCAGTACACTAGGGTATAATTCACCCCTCCACTTT. It yields the protein CASSTLGYNSPLHF. The V and J genes are TRBV27 and TRBJ1-6; D ambiguous. Trimming stripped 5 bases from V and 4 bases from J, with 9 bases between. The CDR3 has 14 residues. Germline CDR1 and CDR2: MNHEY and SMNVEV (reference sequence).

This clonotype showed up many times. As an off-target read in a library built for alpha chains, this beta chain has a frequency of little significance. The chain combines TRBV7-6 with TRBJ2-3; 11 nucleotides line up with TRBD1. The V and J ends lost 3 bases and 5 bases, in that order; junction bases with no gene match: 4. The length of the CDR3 is 15 residues. Germline assignment: CDR1 SGHVS and CDR2 FNYEAQ. The CDR3 DNA reads TGTGCCAGCAGCTTGGGACAGGGGGGTTTAGATACGCAGTATTTT. Amino acid sequence: CASSLGQGGLDTQYF.

Remarks on this clonotype: This beta chain is an unintended read in a library built for alpha chains; its size means little. The chain combines TRBV12-3 or TRBV12-4 with TRBJ2-2; 13 bases fit TRBD2. The CDR3 has 18 amino acids. J gave up 2 bases and V 1 base, and 4 bases lay outside the gene matches. The CDR3 DNA is TGTGCCAGCAGTTTAGGACTAGCGGGGGGCTTTAACACCGGGGAGCTGTTTTTT. Amino acids: CASSLGLAGGFNTGELFF.

This clonotype was seen ten or more times. The library was prepared for alpha chains; this beta chain is a stray read, so its frequency means little. The chain carries TRBV5-1 and TRBJ2-3; D is perhaps TRBD2 (5 bases). The CDR3 is made up of 17 amino acids. Looked up from germline, CDR1 is SGHRS and CDR2 is YFSETQ. The V end lost 0 bases, the J end lost 3 bases, and 17 bases lay between the germline ends. In DNA, the CDR3 is TGCGCCAGCAGCTTGGGAGGGTTTTGGAGAGAGACAGATACGCAGTATTTT. Residues: CASSLGGFWRETDTQYF.

The sample holds many counts of this clonotype. This beta chain was picked up by a library intended for alpha chains and is off target, so its count carries little meaning. This chain connects TRBV5-1 to TRBJ2-2, with 7 bases identical to TRBD1. J gave up 1 base and V 7 bases, and 4 bases lay outside the gene matches. This CDR3 has 14 amino acids. Per germline, CDR1 SGHRS and CDR2 YFSETQ. The CDR3 here is CASRRQGNTGELFF. The DNA of the CDR3 is TGCGCCAGCCGGAGACAGGGGAACACCGGGGAGCTGTTTTTT.

In its sample, this clonotype is medium-sized. For a library built for alpha chains, this beta chain is a stray read; little rests on its size. The chain has TRBV29-1 and TRBJ1-2; TRBD1 agrees at 8 bases. V gave up 1 base and J gave up 0 bases; unmatched junction bases: 7. CDR1 and CDR2 (germline): SQVTM, ANQGSEA. The CDR3 loop spans 16 amino acids. CDR3 residues: CSVEGLETGANYGYTF. CDR3 sequence (DNA): TGCAGCGTTGAAGGTTTGGAGACAGGGGCTAACTATGGCTACACCTTC.

To note about this clonotype: Since the library was made to target alpha chains, this beta chain is a stray read and its abundance is not meaningful. J is TRBJ1-4 and V is TRBV10-2; no clear D gene. Germline V gene lookup returns CDR1 WSHSY and CDR2 SAAADI. V was cut by 6 bases and J by 5 bases, with 7 bases left in between. The CDR3 is made up of 12 amino acids. The CDR3 reads CASRTGNEKLFF. The CDR3 nucleotides read TGCGCCAGCAGGACGGGGAATGAAAAACTGTTTTTT.

At least ten counts were recorded for this clonotype. This beta chain is an unintended read in a library built for alpha chains; its size means little. The CDR3 sequence is CSARLASGETQYF. The CDR3, as DNA: TGCAGTGCTAGACTAGCATCGGGTGAGACCCAGTACTTC. The gene calls are TRBV20-1 and TRBJ2-5, with D perhaps TRBD2 (5 bases). Germline lookup yields CDR1 DFQATT and CDR2 SNEGSKA (reference sequence). This CDR3 is built from 13 residues. V was shortened by 2 bases and J by 5 bases, with 12 bases between the two germline ends.

This clonotype has ten or more counts. In a library made to pick up alpha chains, this beta chain is a stray read with a size that means little. V and J are TRBV7-3 and TRBJ2-2; 8 bases line up with TRBD2. The CDR3 is 14 amino acids. Germline V gene lookup returns CDR1 SGHTA and CDR2 FQGTGA. J was trimmed by 7 bases and V by 4 bases; bases with no gene match: 5. The CDR3 spells CASSSSGGLGELFF. CDR3 nucleotide sequence: TGTGCCAGCAGCTCCAGCGGGGGCCTCGGGGAGCTGTTTTTT.

This clonotype was detected ten times or more. With the library built for alpha chains, this beta chain is off target and its frequency is not meaningful. V gene TRBV20-1 combines with J gene TRBJ2-3; a weak D match, TRBD2 (6 bases). V was shortened by 0 bases and J by 6 bases, with 19 bases between the two germline ends. Germline V CDR1 and CDR2: DFQATT, SNEGSKA (reference sequence). The CDR3 sequence is 16 residues long. The CDR3 region is CSARDLAGYKFDTQYF. DNA of the CDR3: TGCAGTGCTAGAGATCTGGCGGGGTATAAATTCGATACGCAGTATTTT.

In its sample, this clonotype was seen many times. Found in a library prepared for alpha chains, this beta chain is an off-target read, and its abundance has little meaning. The J gene is TRBJ2-7, the V gene TRBV7-6, with a weak D call TRBD1 (5 bases). The length of the CDR3 is 15 residues. Germline V gene lookup returns CDR1 SGHVS and CDR2 FNYEAQ. The ends were cut back, 1 base at V and 1 base at J, with 11 bases in the middle. CDR3 residues: CASSLEGSGSYEQYF. The CDR3 nucleotides are TGTGCCAGCAGCTTAGAGGGGTCGGGTTCCTACGAGCAGTACTTC.

This clonotype was observed many times. This beta chain was picked up by a library intended for alpha chains and is off target, so its count carries little meaning. V is TRBV12-3 or TRBV12-4 and J is TRBJ2-7, with D perhaps TRBD2 (5 bases). The CDR3 contains 13 residues. V was clipped by 6 bases and J by 7 bases, with 16 bases between them. DNA of the CDR3: TGTGCCAGCAGCACTATCCTCACGGGGGAGCAGTACTTC. This translates into CASSTILTGEQYF.

This clonotype was seen many times. This beta chain was picked up by a library intended for alpha chains and is off target, so its count carries little meaning. CDR3 in DNA: TGTGCCAGCAGCCAGGCAGTTAGCTCCTACAATGAGCAGTTCTTC. Protein product: CASSQAVSSYNEQFF. This chain links TRBV13 with TRBJ2-1; D gene unclear. The CDR3 covers 15 residues. Germline CDR1 and CDR2: PRHDT and FYEKMQ (reference sequence). V was trimmed by 5 bases and J by 0 bases, leaving 11 bases between them.

The sample holds many counts of this clonotype. Little can be read into the size of this beta chain, an off-target read in a library designed for alpha chains. The chain is built from TRBV20-1 and TRBJ1-4, with D unclear. CDR3 length: 12 amino acids. Germline V gene lookup returns CDR1 DFQATT and CDR2 SNEGSKA (reference sequence). The V and J ends lost 0 bases and 5 bases respectively, with 4 bases between them. CDR3 sequence: CSAREGNEKLFF. The CDR3 DNA follows: TGCAGTGCTAGAGAGGGGAATGAAAAACTGTTTTTT.

This clonotype is labeled large. A library made for alpha chains picked up this beta chain off target, so its size means little. The chain combines TRBV29-1 with TRBJ2-5; tentatively, D is TRBD2 (5 bases). Trimming stripped 7 bases from V and 7 bases from J, with 10 bases between. The CDR3 totals 10 residues. Germline V gives CDR1 SQVTM, CDR2 ANQGSEA. The CDR3: CSAGGGTQYF. For the CDR3, the DNA is TGCAGCGCAGGAGGAGGGACCCAGTACTTC.